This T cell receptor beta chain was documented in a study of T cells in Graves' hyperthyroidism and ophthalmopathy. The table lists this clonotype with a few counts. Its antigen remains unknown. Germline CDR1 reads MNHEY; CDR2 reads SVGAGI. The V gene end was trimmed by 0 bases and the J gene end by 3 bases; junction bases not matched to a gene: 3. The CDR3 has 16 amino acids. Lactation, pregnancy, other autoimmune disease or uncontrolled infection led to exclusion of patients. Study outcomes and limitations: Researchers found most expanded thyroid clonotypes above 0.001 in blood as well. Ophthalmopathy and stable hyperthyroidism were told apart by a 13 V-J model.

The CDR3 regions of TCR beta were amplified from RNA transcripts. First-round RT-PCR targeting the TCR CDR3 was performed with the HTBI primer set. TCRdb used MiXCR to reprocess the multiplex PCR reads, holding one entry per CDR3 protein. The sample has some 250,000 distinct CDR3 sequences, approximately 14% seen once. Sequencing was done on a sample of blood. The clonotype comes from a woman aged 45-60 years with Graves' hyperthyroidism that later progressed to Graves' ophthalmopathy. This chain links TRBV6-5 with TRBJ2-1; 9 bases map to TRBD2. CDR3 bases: TGTGCCAGCAGTTACTCGCCTAGCGGGATCTACAATGAGCAGTTCTTC. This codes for CASSYSPSGIYNEQFF.